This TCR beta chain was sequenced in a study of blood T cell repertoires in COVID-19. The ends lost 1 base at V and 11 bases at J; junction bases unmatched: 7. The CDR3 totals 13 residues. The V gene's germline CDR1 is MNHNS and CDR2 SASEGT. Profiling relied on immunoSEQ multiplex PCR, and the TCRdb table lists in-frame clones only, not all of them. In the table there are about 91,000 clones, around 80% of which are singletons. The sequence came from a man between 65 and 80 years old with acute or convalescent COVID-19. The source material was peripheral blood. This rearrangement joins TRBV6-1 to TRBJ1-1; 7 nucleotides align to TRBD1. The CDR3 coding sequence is TGTGCCAGCAGTGAAGACACCACGACAGGGGCTTTCTTT. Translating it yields CASSEDTTTGAFF.